Below, 20 T cell receptor beta chains from the same sample are listed, as sequenced in a study of a mutant IDH1 vaccine in newly diagnosed glioma. Antigen specificity for these receptors is unknown. Some clones are missing from TCRdb's copy, which holds only in-frame ones; the method was immunoSEQ multiplex PCR. This sample yields around 130,000 clones, of which about 82% are seen a single time; 5.5% belongs to the top ten. Time point denoted: week 11, during vaccination. The vaccine gave 300 ug of a 20-mer mutant IDH1 peptide subcutaneously per dose. This specimen was PBMCs, taken from a glioma patient whose treatment included an IDH1 peptide vaccine. Receptors originate from a man between 35 and 55 years old with glioma.

The gene calls are TRBV19 and TRBJ1-2; unclear D gene. Trimming pared 5 bases from V and 0 bases from J, leaving 13 bases between. Germline V gene lookup returns CDR1 LNHDA and CDR2 SQIVND (reference sequence). There are 15 residues in the CDR3. CDR3 sequence reads: CASSEPGQANYGYTF. The CDR3 DNA is TGTGCCAGTAGTGAGCCGGGCCAAGCTAACTATGGCTACACCTTC.

V and J are TRBV29-1 and TRBJ2-3; TRBD1 matches 7 bases. Germline lookup yields CDR1 SQVTM and CDR2 ANQGSEA. V gave up 2 bases and J gave up 6 bases; unmatched junction bases: 8. The CDR3 runs to 14 residues. The CDR3 protein is CSVERGTATDTQYF. DNA for the CDR3: TGCAGCGTTGAAAGAGGGACAGCGACCGATACGCAGTATTTT.

The chain employs TRBV4-1 and TRBJ2-6; D may match TRBD1 or TRBD2 (5 bases each). The V and J ends lost 0 bases and 2 bases respectively, with 8 bases between them. Germline assignment: CDR1 MGHRA and CDR2 YSYEKL. CDR3 length: 16 amino acids. The CDR3 reads CASSQERGAGANVLTF. The CDR3 DNA reads TGCGCCAGCAGCCAAGAGAGAGGGGCTGGGGCCAACGTCCTGACTTTC.

The V and J genes are TRBV28 and TRBJ1-3; D gene uncertain. Deletions cut 1 base from V and 0 bases from J, with 16 bases between. This CDR3 region has 18 residues. Germline V lookup: CDR1 MDHEN, CDR2 SYDVKM. CDR3 sequence: CASSLSPPNRPSGNTIYF. As DNA, the CDR3 is TGTGCCAGCAGTTTATCCCCCCCGAACCGTCCCTCTGGAAACACCATATATTTT.

The rearrangement links TRBV6-5 to TRBJ2-7; 8 bases align to TRBD1. CDR3 length equals 15 residues. The germline V gene has CDR1 MNHEY and CDR2 SVGAGI. With 2 bases clipped from V and 3 bases from J, the junction kept 6 bases outside the gene matches. The CDR3 here is CASSYGSGGSYEQYF. The CDR3 nucleotides are TGTGCCAGCAGTTACGGGTCAGGGGGCAGCTACGAGCAGTACTTC.

The rearrangement joins TRBV5-5 to TRBJ1-3; unclear D gene. The CDR3 is made up of 14 amino acids. Germline CDR1 reads SGHKS; CDR2 reads YYEKEE (reference sequence). Trimming left V 5 bases short and J 2 bases short, with 11 bases between. CDR3 coding DNA: TGTGCCAGCAGTTATGTGACCGCTGGAAACACCATATATTTT. As protein: CASSYVTAGNTIYF. Using reference TRBV5-5 and TRBJ1-3 for the parts outside the CDR3, the full variable domain is DAGVTQSPTHLIKTRGQQVTLRCSPISGHKSVSWYQQVLGQGPQFIFQYYEKEERGRGNFPDRFSARQFPNYSSELNVNALLLGDSALYLCASSYVTAGNTIYFGEGSWLTVV.

The chain combines TRBV7-2 with TRBJ2-7, with 7 bases matching TRBD2. CDR3 length equals 15 residues. Trimming at V came to 4 bases and at J to 3 bases, leaving 9 bases not matched to a gene. Germline V lookup: CDR1 SGHTA, CDR2 FQGNSA. The CDR3 sequence is CASSSPWGGSYEQYF. The DNA for the CDR3 is TGTGCCAGCAGCTCCCCTTGGGGCGGGAGCTACGAGCAGTACTTC.

This clone was picked up one time. The chain joins TRBV19 to TRBJ2-2, with a possible D match to TRBD2 (6 bases). The CDR3 runs 14 residues. The germline CDR1 and CDR2 sequences are LNHDA and SQIVND (reference sequence). The V gene lost 5 bases and the J gene lost 5 bases, with 12 bases spanning the gap. The chain's CDR3 is CASSYGRRTGELFF. The CDR3 DNA follows: TGTGCCAGTAGTTACGGGAGAAGAACCGGGGAGCTGTTTTTT.

The chain recombines TRBV7-3 with TRBJ2-2; 7 positions agree with TRBD1. The trim removed 2 bases at V and 3 bases at J, leaving 3 bases unmatched. Per the germline V gene, CDR1 is SGHTA and CDR2 is FQGTGA. The CDR3 totals 15 residues. The CDR3: CASSLYQGDTGELFF. In DNA form, the CDR3 reads TGTGCCAGCAGCTTATATCAGGGGGACACCGGGGAGCTGTTTTTT. Using reference TRBV7-3 and TRBJ2-2 for the parts outside the CDR3, the full variable domain is GAGVSQTPSNKVTEKGKYVELRCDPISGHTALYWYRQSLGQGPEFLIYFQGTGAADDSGLPNDRFFAVRPEGSVSTLKIQRTERGDSAVYLCASSLYQGDTGELFFGEGSRLTVL.

V is TRBV5-6 and J is TRBJ2-7; the match to TRBD1 covers 7 bases. In germline, CDR1 is SGHDT, CDR2 YYEEEE. The CDR3 extends over 15 amino acids. V was pared by 0 bases and J by 3 bases, with 6 bases of the junction left unmatched. CDR3 bases: TGTGCCAGCAGCTTGGCTTCCAGGGGGAGCTACGAGCAGTACTTC. Translating it yields CASSLASRGSYEQYF.

The rearrangement uses TRBV11-3 and TRBJ2-3; D gene unclear. The CDR3 sequence is 11 residues long. From germline, CDR1 is SGHNT and CDR2 YENEEA. The V end lost 4 bases, the J end lost 6 bases, and 5 bases lay between the germline ends. CDR3 sequence: CASSSGDTQYF. CDR3 DNA sequence: TGTGCCAGCAGCTCCGGGGATACGCAGTATTTT.

This clone was counted a single time. This rearrangement joins TRBV5-1 to TRBJ1-3; D uncertain. Trimming took off 0 bases at V and 2 bases at J, with 9 bases between the two ends. The CDR3 contains 15 residues. CDR1 SGHRS and CDR2 YFSETQ come from the germline V gene. The CDR3 loop reads CASSLVAGTGNTIYF. The CDR3 bases are TGCGCCAGCAGCTTGGTCGCAGGTACTGGAAACACCATATATTTT.

The rearrangement uses TRBV7-2 and TRBJ2-3; a weak D match, TRBD2 (6 bases). CDR1 and CDR2 (germline): SGHTA, FQGNSA. This CDR3 spans 14 amino acids. V was trimmed by 1 base and J by 5 bases, leaving 10 bases between them. CDR3 sequence (DNA): TGTGCCAGCAGCTTAGATGGTAGCGGAGATACGCAGTATTTT. Translation gives CASSLDGSGDTQYF. Supplemented by reference TRBV7-2 and TRBJ2-3, the full variable domain reads GAGVSQSPSNKVTEKGKDVELRCDPISGHTALYWYRQSLGQGLEFLIYFQGNSAPDKSGLPSDRFSAERTGGSVSTLTIQRTQQEDSAVYLCASSLDGSGDTQYFGPGTRLTVL.

In this sample, this clone turned up once. The CDR3 spells CASHQREGLFF. CDR3 bases: TGTGCCAGCCACCAGCGGGAGGGCCTATTCTTC. This chain uses TRBV2 with TRBJ2-1, with 10 bases identical to TRBD2. The J segment lost 16 bases and the V segment lost 8 bases, leaving 8 bases of the junction unmatched. The length of the CDR3 is 11 residues. Germline V gene data show CDR1 as SNHLY and CDR2 as FYNNEI. Based on the CDR3 plus reference TRBV2 and TRBJ2-1, the full variable domain is EPEVTQTPSHQVTQMGQEVILRCVPISNHLYFYWYRQILGQKVEFLVSFYNNEISEKSEIFDDQFSVERPDGSNFTLKIRSTKLEDSAMYFCASHQREGLFFGPGTRLTVL.

V gene TRBV15 combines with J gene TRBJ2-3; the D gene is possibly TRBD1 (6 bases). Trimming pared 5 bases from V and 3 bases from J, leaving 9 bases between. Germline V gives CDR1 LNHNV, CDR2 YYDKDF (reference sequence). This CDR3 has 13 amino acids. The CDR3 spells CATSHGQTDTQYF. As DNA, the CDR3 is TGTGCCACCAGCCACGGACAGACAGATACGCAGTATTTT.

V is TRBV6-6 and J is TRBJ2-3, with D perhaps TRBD1 (6 bases). The CDR3 covers 15 residues. The germline V gene encodes CDR1 MNHNY and CDR2 SVGAGI (reference sequence). The ends were cut back, 3 bases at V and 1 base at J, with 11 bases in the middle. CDR3 bases: TGTGCCAGCAGTTATCAGGGGCCTCGCACAGATACGCAGTATTTT. This gives the protein CASSYQGPRTDTQYF.

The chain carries TRBV27 and TRBJ2-5; 12 nucleotides match TRBD1. The CDR3 is made up of 14 amino acids. Losses at the gene ends were 8 bases for V and 7 bases for J; bases not matched to a gene: 8. The germline gives CDR1 MNHEY, CDR2 SMNVEV (reference sequence). In nucleotides, the CDR3 is TGTGCCAGCGCCTGGGACAGGGGGCTTGGGACCCAGTACTTC. Residues: CASAWDRGLGTQYF.

V and J are TRBV5-6 and TRBJ2-7; 10 bases align to TRBD1. V lost 4 bases and J lost 5; bases outside the gene matches: 9. The CDR3 is made up of 15 amino acids. Germline CDR1 is SGHDT and CDR2 is YYEEEE. The CDR3 DNA is TGTGCCAGCAGCGGGGGACAGGGGATTATCCACGAGCAGTACTTC. Translation: CASSGGQGIIHEQYF.

The chain uses TRBV7-2 and TRBJ1-5; 7 bases match TRBD1. Looked up from germline, CDR1 is SGHTA and CDR2 is FQGNSA. V shed 1 base, J shed 7 bases, and the junction held 1 base outside the gene matches. The CDR3 runs 13 residues. The CDR3 here is CASSLGGGQPQHF. As DNA, the CDR3 is TGTGCCAGCAGCTTAGGAGGGGGCCAGCCCCAGCATTTT. The whole variable domain, remainder taken from reference TRBV7-2 and TRBJ1-5, is GAGVSQSPSNKVTEKGKDVELRCDPISGHTALYWYRQSLGQGLEFLIYFQGNSAPDKSGLPSDRFSAERTGGSVSTLTIQRTQQEDSAVYLCASSLGGGQPQHFGDGTRLSIL.

CDR3 nucleotides: TGTGCCAGCAGGAGGGGGGCAGGGGAAAGAGCTTTCTTT. Amino acids: CASRRGAGERAFF. This chain connects TRBV6-9 to TRBJ1-1; weak D call: TRBD1 (6 bases). Germline values: CDR1 MNHGY, CDR2 SVAAGI. This CDR3 is built from 13 residues. V lost 6 bases to trimming and J lost 10 bases, with 18 bases between them.